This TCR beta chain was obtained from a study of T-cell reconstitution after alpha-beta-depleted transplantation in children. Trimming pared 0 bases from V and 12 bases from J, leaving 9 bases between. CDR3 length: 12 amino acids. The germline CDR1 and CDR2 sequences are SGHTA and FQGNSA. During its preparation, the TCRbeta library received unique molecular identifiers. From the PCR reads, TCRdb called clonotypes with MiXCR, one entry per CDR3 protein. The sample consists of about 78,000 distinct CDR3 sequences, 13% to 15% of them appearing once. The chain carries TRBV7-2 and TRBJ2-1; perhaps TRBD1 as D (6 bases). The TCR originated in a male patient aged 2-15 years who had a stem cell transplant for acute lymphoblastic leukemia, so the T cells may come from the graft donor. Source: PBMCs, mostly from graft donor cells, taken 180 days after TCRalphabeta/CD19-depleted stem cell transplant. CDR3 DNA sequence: TGTGCCAGCAGCTTAGCGGGCAGGGGGCAGTTCTTC. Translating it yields CASSLAGRGQFF.